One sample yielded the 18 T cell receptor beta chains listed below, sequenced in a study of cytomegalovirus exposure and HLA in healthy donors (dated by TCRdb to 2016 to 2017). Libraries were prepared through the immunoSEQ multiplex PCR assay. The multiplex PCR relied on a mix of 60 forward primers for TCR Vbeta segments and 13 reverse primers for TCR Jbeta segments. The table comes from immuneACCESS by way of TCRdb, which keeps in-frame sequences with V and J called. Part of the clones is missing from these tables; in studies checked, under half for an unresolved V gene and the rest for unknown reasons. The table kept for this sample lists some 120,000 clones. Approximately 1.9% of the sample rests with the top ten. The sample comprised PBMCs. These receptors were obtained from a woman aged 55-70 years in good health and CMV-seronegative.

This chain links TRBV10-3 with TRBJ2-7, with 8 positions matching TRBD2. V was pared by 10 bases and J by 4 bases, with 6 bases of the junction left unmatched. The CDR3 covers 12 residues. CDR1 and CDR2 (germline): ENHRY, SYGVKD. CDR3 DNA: TGTGCCACGGGGGGGCCCAAGTACGAGCAGTACTTC. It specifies CATGGPKYEQYF.

The CDR3 here is CSGKQGKGTEAFF. The DNA for the CDR3 is TGCAGCGGCAAACAGGGTAAAGGCACTGAAGCTTTCTTT. The chain carries TRBV29-1 and TRBJ1-1; the D gene is possibly TRBD1 (6 bases). The CDR3 covers 13 residues. Germline V gene lookup returns CDR1 SQVTM and CDR2 ANQGSEA. V was clipped by 7 bases and J by 4 bases, with 16 bases between them.

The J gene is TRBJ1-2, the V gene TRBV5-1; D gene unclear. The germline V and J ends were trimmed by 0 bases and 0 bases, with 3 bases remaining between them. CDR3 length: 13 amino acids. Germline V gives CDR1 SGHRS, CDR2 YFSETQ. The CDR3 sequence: CASSLGPNYGYTF. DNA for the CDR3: TGCGCCAGCAGCTTGGGGCCTAACTATGGCTACACCTTC.

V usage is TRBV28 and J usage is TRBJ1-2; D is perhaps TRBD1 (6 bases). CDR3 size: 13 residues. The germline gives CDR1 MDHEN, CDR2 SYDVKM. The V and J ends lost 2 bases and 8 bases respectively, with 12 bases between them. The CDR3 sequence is CASSLEGRGGYTF. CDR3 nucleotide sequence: TGTGCCAGCAGTTTAGAGGGCAGGGGAGGCTACACCTTC.

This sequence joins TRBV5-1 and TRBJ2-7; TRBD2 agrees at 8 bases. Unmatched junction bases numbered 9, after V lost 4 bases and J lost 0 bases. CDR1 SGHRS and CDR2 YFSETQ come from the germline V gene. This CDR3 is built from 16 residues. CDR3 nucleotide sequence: TGCGCCAGCAGCCGAGGGGGTCTAGCGGGCTCCTACGAGCAGTACTTC. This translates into CASSRGGLAGSYEQYF.

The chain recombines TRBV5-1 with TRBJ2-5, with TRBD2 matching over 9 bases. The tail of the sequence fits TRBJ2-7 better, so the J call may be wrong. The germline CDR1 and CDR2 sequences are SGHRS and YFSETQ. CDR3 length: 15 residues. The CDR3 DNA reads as TGCGCCAGCAGCTTGGCGGGACTAGCTCCTCGCGAGCAGTACTTC. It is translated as CASSLAGLAPREQYF.

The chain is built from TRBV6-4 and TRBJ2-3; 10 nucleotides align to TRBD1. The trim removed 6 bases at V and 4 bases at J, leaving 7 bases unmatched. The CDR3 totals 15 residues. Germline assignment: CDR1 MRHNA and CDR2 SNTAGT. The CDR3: CASRESGTGADTQYF. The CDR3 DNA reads TGTGCCAGCAGGGAGAGCGGGACAGGGGCAGATACGCAGTATTTT.

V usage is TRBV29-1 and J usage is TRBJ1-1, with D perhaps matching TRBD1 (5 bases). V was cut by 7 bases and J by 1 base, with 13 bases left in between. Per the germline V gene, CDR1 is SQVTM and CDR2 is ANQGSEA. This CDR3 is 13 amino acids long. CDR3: CSGVTQGNTEAFF. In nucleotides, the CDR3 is TGCAGCGGGGTCACGCAGGGGAACACTGAAGCTTTCTTT.

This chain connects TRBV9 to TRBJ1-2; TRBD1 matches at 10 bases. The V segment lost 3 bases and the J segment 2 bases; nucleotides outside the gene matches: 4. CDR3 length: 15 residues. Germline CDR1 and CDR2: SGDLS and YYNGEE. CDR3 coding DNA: TGTGCCAGCAGCGGTCCGGGACAGGGGAACTATGGCTACACCTTC. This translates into CASSGPGQGNYGYTF.

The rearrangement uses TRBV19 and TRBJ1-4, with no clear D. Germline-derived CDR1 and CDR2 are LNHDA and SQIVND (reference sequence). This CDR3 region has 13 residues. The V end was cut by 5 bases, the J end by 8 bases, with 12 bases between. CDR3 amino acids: CASSVGLDEKLFF. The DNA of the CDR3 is TGTGCCAGTAGTGTCGGACTAGACGAAAAACTGTTTTTT. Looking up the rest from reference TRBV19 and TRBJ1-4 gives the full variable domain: DGGITQSPKYLFRKEGQNVTLSCEQNLNHDAMYWYRQDPGQGLRLIYYSQIVNDFQKGDIAEGYSVSREKKESFPLTVTSAQKNPTAFYLCASSVGLDEKLFFGSGTQLSVL.

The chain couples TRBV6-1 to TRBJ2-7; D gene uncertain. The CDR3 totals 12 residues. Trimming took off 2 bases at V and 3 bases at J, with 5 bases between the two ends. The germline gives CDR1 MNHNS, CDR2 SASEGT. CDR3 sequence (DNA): TGTGCCAGCAGTGAACAGGTCTACGAGCAGTACTTC. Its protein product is CASSEQVYEQYF.

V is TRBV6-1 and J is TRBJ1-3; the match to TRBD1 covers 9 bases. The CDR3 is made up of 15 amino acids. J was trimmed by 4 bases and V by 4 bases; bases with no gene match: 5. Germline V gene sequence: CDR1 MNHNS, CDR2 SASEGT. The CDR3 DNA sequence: TGTGCCAGCAGTGTGGACAGGGGCAGCGGAAACACCATATATTTT. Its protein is CASSVDRGSGNTIYF.

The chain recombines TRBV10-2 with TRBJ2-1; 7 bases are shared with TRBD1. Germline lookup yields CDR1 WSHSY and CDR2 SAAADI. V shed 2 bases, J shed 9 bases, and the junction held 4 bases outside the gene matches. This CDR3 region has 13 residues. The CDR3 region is CASSEGQVGEQFF. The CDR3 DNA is TGCGCCAGCAGTGAGGGACAGGTGGGTGAGCAGTTCTTC.

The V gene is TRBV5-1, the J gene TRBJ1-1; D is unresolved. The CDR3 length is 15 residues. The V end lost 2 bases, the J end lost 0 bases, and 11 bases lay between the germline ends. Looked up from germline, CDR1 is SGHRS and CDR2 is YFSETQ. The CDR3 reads CASSLTPSMNTEAFF. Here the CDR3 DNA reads TGCGCCAGCAGCTTAACTCCCTCAATGAACACTGAAGCTTTCTTT.

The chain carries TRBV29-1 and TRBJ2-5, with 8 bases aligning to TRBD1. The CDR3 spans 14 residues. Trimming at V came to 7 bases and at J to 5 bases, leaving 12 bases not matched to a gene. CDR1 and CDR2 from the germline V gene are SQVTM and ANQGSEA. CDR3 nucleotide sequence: TGCAGCGCTAAGGCTAGGACAGGGTCGGAGACCCAGTACTTC. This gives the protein CSAKARTGSETQYF.

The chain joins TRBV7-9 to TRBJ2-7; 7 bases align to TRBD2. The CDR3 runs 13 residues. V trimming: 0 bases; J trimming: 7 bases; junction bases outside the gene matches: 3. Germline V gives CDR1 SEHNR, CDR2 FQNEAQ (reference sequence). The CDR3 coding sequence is TGTGCCAGCAGCTTAGCCAGGGAGGGTGAGCAGTACTTC. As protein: CASSLAREGEQYF.

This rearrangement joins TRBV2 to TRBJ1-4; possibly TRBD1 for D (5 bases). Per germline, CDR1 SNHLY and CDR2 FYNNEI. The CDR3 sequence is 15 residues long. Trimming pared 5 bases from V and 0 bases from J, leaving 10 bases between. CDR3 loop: CASSLLQATNEKLFF. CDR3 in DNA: TGTGCCAGCAGTTTATTACAGGCAACTAATGAAAAACTGTTTTTT.

The CDR3 here is CASSEGAGFTGELFF. CDR3 DNA sequence: TGTGCCAGCAGTGAAGGGGCAGGGTTCACCGGGGAGCTGTTTTTT. The chain joins TRBV2 to TRBJ2-2, with D perhaps matching TRBD1 (5 bases). CDR1 is SNHLY, CDR2 FYNNEI, per germline. The V and J ends lost 1 base and 4 bases respectively, with 10 bases between them. The CDR3 has 15 amino acids.